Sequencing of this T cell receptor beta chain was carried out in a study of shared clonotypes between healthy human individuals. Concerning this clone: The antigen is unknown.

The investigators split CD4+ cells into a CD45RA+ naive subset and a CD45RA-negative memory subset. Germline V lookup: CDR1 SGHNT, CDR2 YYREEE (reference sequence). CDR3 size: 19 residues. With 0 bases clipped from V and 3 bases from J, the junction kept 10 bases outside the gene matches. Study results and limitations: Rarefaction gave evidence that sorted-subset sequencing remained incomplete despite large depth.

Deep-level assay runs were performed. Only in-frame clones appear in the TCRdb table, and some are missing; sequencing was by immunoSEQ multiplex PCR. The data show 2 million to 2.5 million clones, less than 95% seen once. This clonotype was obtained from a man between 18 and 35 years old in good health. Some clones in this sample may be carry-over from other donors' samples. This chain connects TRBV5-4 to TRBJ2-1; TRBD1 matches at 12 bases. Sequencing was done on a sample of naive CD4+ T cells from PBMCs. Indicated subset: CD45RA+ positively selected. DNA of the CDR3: TGTGCCAGCAGCTTGGATGGGACAGGGGGCTCTTTAAACTACAATGAGCAGTTCTTC. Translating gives CASSLDGTGGSLNYNEQFF.